Detailed here is one T cell receptor beta chain. The specificity of this receptor is unknown. The record has no base qualities; no much larger clone is one base away. The intended sense of this specimen's time point label: tumor resected at nephrectomy. Taken with the paper, the label for treatment or condition translates to: 15 Gy SBRT to primary tumor, nephrectomy 4 weeks later. The samples were drawn from a clinical trial, where primary renal cell carcinomas were treated with 15 Gy of stereotactic body radiation therapy and then removed by nephrectomy 4 weeks afterward. Every patient had renal cell carcinoma of clear cell pathology. The tumors were dissociated mechanically, digested with collagenase/hyaluronidase at 37 degrees C, processed in gentleMACS C tubes, and kept in liquid nitrogen. Genomic DNA for TCR sequencing was prepared using the QIAamp DNA Blood Mini Kit (Qiagen). The analyses included only samples that passed all quality control checks.

This sample was taken from a study of radiation and T cells in renal cell carcinoma (dated by TCRdb to 2019 to 2021). About the study as a whole: In total, fewer than 55 samples underwent TCR beta sequencing: roughly 25 tumors plus 27 peripheral blood samples. Across all 50 or so samples, under 4,500,000 unique CDR3 nucleotide sequences, encoding roughly 3 million unique CDR3 amino acid sequences, were identified. Results and caveats for the whole study, not just this receptor: With a single-armed trial design, the study had no way to address how radiation dose or scheduling affects the TCR repertoire. Compared with controls, irradiated tumors had higher TCR clonality, as the top 100 clonotypes made up an average of about 54% of the repertoire, versus about 40% in nephrectomy-only tumors. Compared with control tumors, irradiated tumors had a greater number of dominant CDR3 motifs, and these motifs made up a bigger portion of the repertoire. Top tumor clonotypes rose in blood from baseline to 2 weeks post-radiation, then contracted by 4 weeks, suggesting transient expansion of tumor-resident clones. Because pretreatment tumor biopsies were not available, the study could not determine whether clonotypes were already present within the tumor at baseline. Because only small tumor regions of about 0.94 g were available, the study did not capture intratumoral heterogeneity.

TCR beta libraries were generated from genomic DNA with the immunoSEQ kit, following the manufacturer's recommendations. Library preparation used a first multiplex PCR with proprietary primers, then a second PCR adding unique barcodes, with bead cleanups after each round. Each sample batch included a kit-provided positive control reaction and a negative control reaction. The final libraries were assessed on an Agilent 4200 TapeStation D1000 ScreenTape, pooled by volume, and quantified by qPCR. Sequencing ran on an Illumina NextSeq500 with a MidOutput 150-cycle cartridge, using 156 Read1 and 15 Index1 cycles with kit custom primers. The pooled library was loaded at 0.8 to 1 pM, and approximately 20% PhiX control was spiked in. In the original analysis: Vendor-processed data were analyzed in R, and a clonotype was defined as all T cells sharing the same CDR3 nucleotide sequence. For clone abundance analyses, frequencies were normalized to the 10,000 most abundant clones in each sample. Public T cell clones, which averaged fewer than five per sample, were removed prior to analysis. ImmunoMap was used for dominant motif analysis with the PAM10 matrix, a gap penalty of 30, and a homology threshold of 0.3, and any motif reaching a cumulative frequency of at least 0.01 was considered dominant. An abundance difference of at least 32-fold between compartments was the criterion for calling clonotypes tumor-enriched or baseline blood-enriched. The Baroni-Urbani and Buser coefficient was used to measure tumor-blood repertoire similarity, and groups were compared with two-tailed Wilcoxon tests in R. TCRdb mirrors the immuneACCESS table, restricted to in-frame sequences. Some clones are absent from its copies; in checked studies, under half trace to an unresolved V gene, and the reason for the others is unknown. That table supplies the V and J calls and clone size; D and trimming were determined from the DNA. The sample includes approximately 21,000 clones, with about half observed a single time. 16% of the sample rests with the top ten.

The CDR3, from cysteine to phenylalanine, totals 16 residues. Just CDR3 DNA is preserved here, 48 bases in frame from base 1. The germline V gene sets CDR1 to SGHVS and CDR2 to FQNEAQ. V is clipped by 5 bases and J by 0 bases, and the sequence between their germline boundaries is 17 bases long. The receptor chain draws on TRBV7-8 and TRBJ2-7; the D gene remains uncertain. The source of this sequence is a woman between 45 and 60 years old with renal cell carcinoma. Sequencing was performed on tumor tissue, taken from a patient whose treatment included radiotherapy and nephrectomy. The DNA is TGTGCCAGCAGCCAAGGCAGTGGACGGAGCTCCTACGAGCAGTACTTC. It specifies CASSQGSGRSSYEQYF. The full variable domain, with segments outside the CDR3 supplied by the reference TRBV7-8 and TRBJ2-7 proteins, appears as GAGVSQSPRYKVAKRGQDVALRCDPISGHVSLFWYQQALGQGPEFLTYFQNEAQLDKSGLPSDRFFAERPEGSVSTLKIQRTQQEDSAVYLCASSQGSGRSSYEQYFGPGTRLTVT.